Below are 26 T cell receptor beta chains sequenced from a single sample in a study of human T cells and chemical hapten exposure. Each CDR3 protein is one row after TCRdb ran MiXCR on the RACE reads. The table lists more than 85,000 distinct CDR3 sequences, about a tenth of them singletons. Documented time point: patch test 2, 6 weeks after DPC sensitization. Treatment of the sample: therapeutic diphenylcyclopropenone sensitization with weekly scalp DPC. Sample: whole blood, taken in connection with sensitization to the hapten diphenylcyclopropenone (DPC). Receptors originate from a woman aged 40 to 50 with alopecia areata. Some clones in this sample may be carry-over from other donors' samples.

This clonotype was detected ten times or more. The V and J genes are TRBV20-1 and TRBJ1-4; TRBD1 matches at 7 bases. This CDR3 spans 14 amino acids. CDR1 DFQATT and CDR2 SNEGSKA come from the germline V gene (reference sequence). V shed 7 bases, J shed 7 bases, and the junction held 12 bases outside the gene matches. CDR3 residues: CSGTQGGGGEKLFF. CDR3 nucleotides: TGCAGTGGCACACAAGGGGGCGGGGGTGAAAAACTGTTTTTT.

This clonotype was seen repeatedly, ten times or more. CDR3 DNA: TGTGCCAGCAGCCTCTCAGGGACCGGGGAGCTGTTTTTT. Protein sequence: CASSLSGTGELFF. The J gene is TRBJ2-2, the V gene TRBV9; D may be TRBD1 (5 bases). Trimming left V 4 bases short and J 5 bases short, with 9 bases between. Germline V CDR1 and CDR2: SGDLS, YYNGEE. CDR3 length: 13 amino acids.

This clonotype was recorded a few times. The CDR3, as DNA: TGTGCCAGCAGCTTAATGCCCCGACAGCTCTATGGCTACACCTTC. Protein product: CASSLMPRQLYGYTF. The chain links TRBV7-3 to TRBJ1-2; perhaps TRBD1 as D (5 bases). The CDR3 extends over 15 amino acids. Germline CDR1 is SGHTA and CDR2 is FQGTGA. Deletions cut 1 base from V and 4 bases from J, with 13 bases between.

This clonotype was seen only a few times. The rearrangement links TRBV29-1 to TRBJ2-1; TRBD1 matches 11 bases. The V gene's germline CDR1 is SQVTM and CDR2 ANQGSEA. V shed 6 bases, J shed 8 bases, and the junction held 9 bases outside the gene matches. The CDR3 has 14 residues. CDR3 sequence: CSVAIGTGGHEQFF. CDR3 nucleotides: TGCAGCGTCGCCATCGGGACAGGGGGTCATGAGCAGTTCTTC.

The chain carries TRBV28 and TRBJ2-3; possibly TRBD1 for D (6 bases). V was trimmed by 3 bases and J by 6 bases, leaving 7 bases between them. The CDR3 contains 12 residues. Germline CDR1 MDHEN, CDR2 SYDVKM. The CDR3, as DNA: TGTGCCAGCAGTTTTGGGGGCGATACGCAGTATTTT. This sequence encodes CASSFGGDTQYF.

In this sample, this clonotype turned up many times. The chain recombines TRBV20-1 with TRBJ1-1, with a possible D match to TRBD1 (5 bases). The germline CDR1 and CDR2 sequences are DFQATT and SNEGSKA (reference sequence). V was clipped by 2 bases and J by 10 bases, with 14 bases between them. The CDR3 spans 12 residues. CDR3 residues: CSARMGGWVAFF. The CDR3 coding sequence is TGCAGTGCTAGAATGGGGGGATGGGTAGCTTTCTTT.

In this sample, this clonotype turned up many times. The chain has TRBV6-2 or TRBV6-3 and TRBJ1-5, with D perhaps TRBD1 (5 bases). The germline CDR1 and CDR2 sequences are MNHEY and SVGEGT. This CDR3 has 14 residues. V dropped 7 bases and J dropped 7 bases, with 17 bases sitting between them. CDR3 DNA: TGTGCCAGCATGCCCGGGGCAGGGTACCAGCCCCAGCATTTT. It translates to CASMPGAGYQPQHF.

The chain has TRBV6-2 or TRBV6-3 and TRBJ2-2, with TRBD2 matching over 10 bases. The CDR3 is 16 residues long. J gave up 2 bases and V 5 bases, and 5 bases lay outside the gene matches. The germline CDR1 and CDR2 sequences are MNHEY and SVGEGT. CDR3: CASSPLAGANTGELFF. As DNA, the CDR3 is TGTGCCAGCAGTCCTCTAGCGGGGGCAAACACCGGGGAGCTGTTTTTT.

The chain couples TRBV29-1 to TRBJ1-2, with D perhaps matching TRBD1 (6 bases). The CDR3 has 14 amino acids. Trimming stripped 3 bases from V and 4 bases from J, with 15 bases between. Germline values: CDR1 SQVTM, CDR2 ANQGSEA. CDR3 loop: CSVDEGTRFYGYTF. In nucleotides, the CDR3 is TGCAGCGTTGATGAAGGGACAAGGTTCTATGGCTACACCTTC.

In its sample, this clonotype was seen many times. The V and J genes are TRBV29-1 and TRBJ1-4; 8 nucleotides agree with TRBD1. Germline CDR1 and CDR2: SQVTM and ANQGSEA. J was trimmed by 8 bases and V by 6 bases; bases with no gene match: 8. This CDR3 has 13 residues. CDR3 sequence (DNA): TGCAGCGTGAGACAGGGGCGGGAAGAAAAACTGTTTTTT. Its protein product is CSVRQGREEKLFF.

This clonotype was observed a few times. This chain uses TRBV11-2 with TRBJ2-1; tentatively, D is TRBD2 (5 bases). The CDR3 totals 11 residues. Germline-derived CDR1 and CDR2 are SGHAT and FQNNGV. Trimming stripped 9 bases from V and 6 bases from J, with 9 bases between. This chain's CDR3 is CARRVSNEQFF. The CDR3 DNA follows: TGTGCCAGGAGGGTGTCCAATGAGCAGTTCTTC.

This clonotype has just a few counts. This CDR3 reads CASSRGQGIRSNYGYTF. The DNA of the CDR3 is TGTGCCAGCAGCCGGGGACAGGGCATTCGGTCTAACTATGGCTACACCTTC. This chain links TRBV12-3 or TRBV12-4 with TRBJ1-2, with 9 nucleotides matching TRBD1. The trim removed 6 bases at V and 0 bases at J, leaving 11 bases unmatched. This CDR3 spans 17 amino acids.

The CDR3 protein is CATSDSDTDTQYF. In nucleotides, the CDR3 is TGTGCCACCAGTGATTCCGACACAGATACGCAGTATTTT. The chain combines TRBV24-1 with TRBJ2-3; no clear D. Germline lookup yields CDR1 KGHDR and CDR2 SFDVKD. The germline V and J ends were trimmed by 2 bases and 2 bases, with 4 bases remaining between them. The CDR3 totals 13 residues.

This clonotype was counted at least ten times. The genes are TRBV6-5 and TRBJ1-2, with D unresolved. Looked up from germline, CDR1 is MNHEY and CDR2 is SVGAGI. Trimming removed 1 base from V and 6 bases from J, with 18 bases in between. This CDR3 is built from 16 residues. This chain's CDR3 is CASSYLSPRGGDGYTF. CDR3 in DNA: TGTGCCAGCAGTTACTTATCCCCCAGAGGCGGGGATGGCTACACCTTC.

Ten or more counts support this clonotype. CDR3: CSAREGGRNEQFF. The CDR3 nucleotides are TGCAGTGCTAGAGAAGGGGGGAGGAATGAGCAGTTCTTC. The J gene is TRBJ2-1, the V gene TRBV20-1; either TRBD1 or TRBD2 may fit D (6 bases each). Germline V gene data show CDR1 as DFQATT and CDR2 as SNEGSKA (reference sequence). The V gene lost 0 bases and the J gene lost 7 bases, with 10 bases spanning the gap. The CDR3 runs 13 residues.

The rearrangement links TRBV25-1 to TRBJ2-4; 11 bases are shared with TRBD1. Per germline, CDR1 MGHDK and CDR2 SYGVNS. This CDR3 has 14 residues. V shed 3 bases and J 7 bases; nucleotides not matched to a gene: 2. CDR3 sequence reads: CASSDRDRGNIQYF. DNA for the CDR3: TGTGCCAGCAGTGACCGGGACAGGGGGAACATTCAGTACTTC.

This clonotype came up once. At one boundary the junction diverges from the germline segment, which might be a read error. The V and J genes are TRBV6-2 or TRBV6-3 and TRBJ1-4, with 9 nucleotides matching TRBD1. This CDR3 is 16 amino acids long. CDR1 and CDR2 from the germline V gene are MNHEY and SVGEGT. The CDR3 loop is CASRSPGGQGGEKLIF. DNA of the CDR3: TGTGCCAGCAGATCCCCCGGGGGACAGGGAGGGGAAAAACTGATTTTT.

In this sample, this clonotype turned up many times. The chain is built from TRBV6-2 or TRBV6-3 and TRBJ1-2; tentative D call: TRBD1 (5 bases). V dropped 0 bases and J dropped 6 bases, with 11 bases sitting between them. The germline CDR1 and CDR2 sequences are MNHEY and SVGEGT. The CDR3 spans 14 residues. CDR3 nucleotide sequence: TGTGCCAGCAGTTACTCTTCGCGGGGGGATGGCTACACCTTC. Encoded protein: CASSYSSRGDGYTF.

The chain links TRBV11-2 to TRBJ2-4; TRBD2 matches 9 bases. Per germline, CDR1 SGHAT and CDR2 FQNNGV. V was clipped by 0 bases and J by 7 bases; unmatched bases: 4. CDR3 length: 15 residues. For the CDR3, the DNA is TGTGCCAGCAGCTTAGAGATGCTAGCGGGGAACATTCAGTACTTC. This gives the protein CASSLEMLAGNIQYF.

V is TRBV7-2 and J is TRBJ2-1; TRBD2 aligns across 10 bases. The CDR3 length is 18 residues. The V gene end was trimmed by 4 bases and the J gene end by 6 bases; junction bases not matched to a gene: 15. Germline CDR1 SGHTA, CDR2 FQGNSA. This CDR3 is CASSSRKRGGLRANEQFF. As DNA, the CDR3 is TGTGCCAGCAGCTCTCGGAAGCGGGGGGGCCTGAGGGCCAATGAGCAGTTCTTC.

This clonotype was seen many times. This chain connects TRBV11-3 to TRBJ2-2, with D perhaps matching TRBD1 (6 bases). Germline-derived CDR1 and CDR2 are SGHNT and YENEEA. Trimming shortened V by 5 bases and J by 7 bases, and 8 bases separated the two germline ends. The CDR3 has 12 residues. The CDR3 loop reads CASSPGVGELFF. Here the CDR3 DNA reads TGTGCCAGCAGCCCAGGGGTCGGGGAGCTGTTTTTT.

The chain is built from TRBV7-2 and TRBJ1-6, with 7 bases fitting TRBD1. The germline gives CDR1 SGHTA, CDR2 FQGNSA. This CDR3 comprises 15 residues. V trimming: 5 bases; J trimming: 2 bases; junction bases outside the gene matches: 3. The CDR3 sequence: CASSTQGAYNSPLHF. The CDR3 DNA reads as TGTGCCAGCAGCACGCAGGGGGCCTATAATTCACCCCTCCACTTT.

This clonotype occurred a few times. The chain links TRBV5-4 to TRBJ2-1, with D uncertain. Germline CDR1 reads SGHNT; CDR2 reads YYREEE (reference sequence). This CDR3 comprises 11 residues. With 5 bases removed from V and 4 bases from J, the gap between germline ends came to 4 bases. In nucleotides, the CDR3 is TGTGCCAGCAGTATATACAATGAGCAGTTCTTC. Translating gives CASSIYNEQFF.

This chain links TRBV11-2 with TRBJ2-2; D is possibly TRBD2 (6 bases). The V gene lost 7 bases and the J gene lost 6 bases, with 24 bases spanning the gap. Germline V gene data show CDR1 as SGHAT and CDR2 as FQNNGV. CDR3 length: 17 residues. CDR3 in DNA: TGTGCCAGCATCCCCACACCGGGACTCGTTGTTGCCGGGGAGCTGTTTTTT. Translation gives CASIPTPGLVVAGELFF.

The genes are TRBV4-1 and TRBJ1-2; D might be TRBD1 (5 bases). The germline V gene has CDR1 MGHRA and CDR2 YSYEKL. The CDR3 runs 16 residues. V gave up 0 bases and J gave up 4 bases, with 15 bases separating them. The DNA for the CDR3 is TGCGCCAGCAGCCAAGATGGGCAGGGCGTAAGCTATGGCTACACCTTC. It translates to CASSQDGQGVSYGYTF.

This chain uses TRBV19 with TRBJ2-5; 7 positions match TRBD1. Germline V gene sequence: CDR1 LNHDA, CDR2 SQIVND (reference sequence). V dropped 5 bases and J dropped 4; count of bases not matched to a gene: 7. This CDR3 is 14 amino acids long. This CDR3 is CASSPTGSIETQYF. As DNA, the CDR3 is TGTGCCAGTAGTCCGACAGGGTCTATAGAGACCCAGTACTTC.